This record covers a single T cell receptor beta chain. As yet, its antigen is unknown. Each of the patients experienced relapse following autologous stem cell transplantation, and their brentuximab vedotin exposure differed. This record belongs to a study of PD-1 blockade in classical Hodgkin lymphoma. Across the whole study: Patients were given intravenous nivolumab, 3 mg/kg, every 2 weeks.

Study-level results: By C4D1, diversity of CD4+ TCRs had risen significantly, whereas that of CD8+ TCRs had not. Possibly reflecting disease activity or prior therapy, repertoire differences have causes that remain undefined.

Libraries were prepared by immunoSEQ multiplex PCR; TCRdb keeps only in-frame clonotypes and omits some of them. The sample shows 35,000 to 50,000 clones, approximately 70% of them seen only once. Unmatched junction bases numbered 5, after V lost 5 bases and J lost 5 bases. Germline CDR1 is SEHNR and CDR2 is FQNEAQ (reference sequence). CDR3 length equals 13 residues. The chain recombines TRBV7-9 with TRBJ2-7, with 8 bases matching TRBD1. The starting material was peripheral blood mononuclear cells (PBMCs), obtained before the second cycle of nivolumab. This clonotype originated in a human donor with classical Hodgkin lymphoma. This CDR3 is CASSRGQGDEQYF. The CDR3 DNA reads TGTGCCAGCAGCCGCGGACAGGGAGACGAGCAGTACTTC.